The T cell receptor (beta chain) described here comes from a study of cytomegalovirus exposure and HLA in healthy donors. Points from the study as a whole: A link between a missense DCLRE1C variant and TCR beta V- and J-gene trimming emerged from a later analysis. Earlier analysis found most TCR beta V segments productive about 87% or about 30% of the time.

This clone was seen a single time. Its target is unknown. Germline-derived CDR1 and CDR2 are SQVTM and ANQGSEA. The CDR3 totals 16 residues. The junction had 16 bases not matched to a gene; V was cut back by 2 bases and J by 7 bases. The primer mix had 60 Vbeta and 13 Jbeta primers. Source study methods: It was a later analysis that counted tens of millions of unique TCR beta chains, of which 8.5 million to 12 million were shared. Here immunoSEQ multiplex PCR was the method, and the copy in TCRdb shows in-frame clones only, minus some. That table furnishes V, J and clone size, whereas the DNA furnished D and trimming. The sample has a few hundred thousand clones; over 85% are singletons.

J is TRBJ2-5 and V is TRBV29-1; TRBD2 matches at 7 bases. The specimen was PBMCs. This receptor was obtained from a woman under 30 in good health and CMV-seronegative. In DNA, the CDR3 is TGCAGCGTTGAAAAGGGAAGCGGGGCCAAAGTAGGGACCCAGTACTTC. It codes for CSVEKGSGAKVGTQYF.